This T cell receptor beta chain was recovered during a study of radiotherapy plus CTLA-4 blockade in lung cancer. CDR3 length: 11 residues. CDR1 is SGHDT, CDR2 YYEEEE, per germline. Notes on this clone: Germline and junction disagree at one end, which may indicate a read error.

The assay was immunoSEQ multiplex PCR, and TCRdb's table has in-frame clones only and misses some. Counted here are 75,000 to 95,000 clones, about four fifths occurring once; the ten biggest clones make up around 25%. This TCR came from a human donor with non-small cell lung cancer that progressed on radiotherapy plus ipilimumab. The V call is TRBV5-6, the J call TRBJ1-2; D gene ambiguous. Sample: peripheral blood, taken from a patient treated with radiotherapy plus ipilimumab. CDR3 sequence: CASSFNHGYTF. In DNA, the CDR3 is TGTGCCAGCAGCTTTAACCATGGCTACACCTTC.